A single sample is the source of the 9 T cell receptor beta chains below, sequenced in a study of blood T cell repertoires in COVID-19. Data came from immunoSEQ multiplex PCR; TCRdb stores just in-frame clones and leaves some out. The sample records 350,000 to 450,000 clones, less than 85% being singletons. The specimen was peripheral blood. These TCRs come from a woman under 30 with acute or convalescent COVID-19.

The chain links TRBV5-1 to TRBJ1-6; 7 nucleotides align to TRBD1. V gave up 0 bases and J gave up 10 bases; unmatched junction bases: 7. Germline V gene lookup returns CDR1 SGHRS and CDR2 YFSETQ. The CDR3 is made up of 15 amino acids. CDR3 protein: CASSLGSGGGSPLHF. In DNA form, the CDR3 reads TGCGCCAGCAGCTTGGGGTCAGGGGGTGGCTCACCCCTCCACTTT.

This chain joins TRBV7-9 and TRBJ2-5, with 10 positions matching TRBD2. The V and J ends lost 4 bases and 2 bases, in that order; junction bases with no gene match: 4. This CDR3 has 15 residues. Germline CDR1 reads SEHNR; CDR2 reads FQNEAQ (reference sequence). The chain's CDR3 is CASSWLAGAQETQYF. CDR3 nucleotide sequence: TGTGCCAGCAGCTGGCTAGCGGGGGCACAAGAGACCCAGTACTTC.

The chain links TRBV13 to TRBJ2-7; 7 nucleotides match TRBD1. This CDR3 comprises 14 residues. Per the germline V gene, CDR1 is PRHDT and CDR2 is FYEKMQ (reference sequence). The ends lost 4 bases at V and 2 bases at J; junction bases unmatched: 5. CDR3 nucleotides: TGTGCCAGCAGCTCTCCGGGACAGCCCTACGAGCAGTACTTC. It codes for CASSSPGQPYEQYF.

V is TRBV19 and J is TRBJ1-3, with 10 bases identical to TRBD1. There are 12 residues in the CDR3. Germline assignment: CDR1 LNHDA and CDR2 SQIVND (reference sequence). V trimming: 10 bases; J trimming: 6 bases; junction bases outside the gene matches: 3. Written as DNA, the CDR3 is TGTGCCACCCGACAGGGGGCAAACACCATATATTTT. This sequence encodes CATRQGANTIYF.

This chain connects TRBV7-6 to TRBJ2-1; a possible D gene is TRBD1 (6 bases). Trimming pared 2 bases from V and 6 bases from J, leaving 14 bases between. The CDR3 is 15 residues long. Germline V gene data show CDR1 as SGHVS and CDR2 as FNYEAQ. The CDR3 reads CASSLRGGPPNEQFF. The CDR3 nucleotides read TGTGCCAGCAGCTTAAGAGGGGGACCCCCCAATGAGCAGTTCTTC.

This chain joins TRBV27 and TRBJ2-3; TRBD2 matches at 7 bases. CDR3 size: 14 residues. Germline CDR1 MNHEY, CDR2 SMNVEV (reference sequence). V shed 9 bases, J shed 4 bases, and the junction held 10 bases outside the gene matches. CDR3 DNA: TGTGCCAGTCTGCCGCGGGAGTCCGCAGATACGCAGTATTTT. Encoded protein: CASLPRESADTQYF.

The CDR3 is CASSPGAGVVEQFF. The CDR3 region has the DNA TGTGCCAGTAGTCCGGGGGCGGGAGTGGTTGAGCAGTTCTTC. The chain has TRBV19 and TRBJ2-1, with a tentative D call TRBD2 (7 bases). V was clipped by 5 bases and J by 9 bases, with 17 bases between them. Per the germline V gene, CDR1 is LNHDA and CDR2 is SQIVND (reference sequence). CDR3 length: 14 residues.

The CDR3 DNA reads as TGTGCCAGCAGACCCAGGGTGTTGGCAGGGGTCTACGAGCAGTACTTC. It translates to CASRPRVLAGVYEQYF. The chain uses TRBV27 and TRBJ2-7; possibly TRBD1 for D (6 bases). The CDR3 sequence is 16 residues long. Germline loops: CDR1 MNHEY, CDR2 SMNVEV (reference sequence). V was trimmed by 6 bases and J by 3 bases, leaving 21 bases between them.

In this sample, this clone turned up many times. The V and J genes are TRBV7-3 and TRBJ2-7; 7 nucleotides align to TRBD2. CDR3 length: 15 residues. Trimming cost V 3 bases and J 3 bases; bases outside gene matches: 8. Per the germline V gene, CDR1 is SGHTA and CDR2 is FQGTGA. The CDR3 sequence: CASSFGGGSSYEQYF. CDR3 in DNA: TGTGCCAGCAGCTTTGGTGGCGGGAGCAGCTACGAGCAGTACTTC.